The subject of this entry is one T cell receptor (beta chain). Its antigen is as yet unknown. It was with 60 Vbeta and 13 Jbeta primers that the PCR ran. Assay used: immunoSEQ multiplex PCR; TCRdb lists only in-frame clones, some missing. The sample includes around 70,000 clones, 70% to 90% seen only once; the top ten take 6.5%. This sample was taken from a study of cytomegalovirus exposure and HLA in healthy donors. Germline loops: CDR1 MNHEY, CDR2 SVGAGI. The CDR3 extends over 14 amino acids. The ends lost 7 bases at V and 1 base at J; junction bases unmatched: 4. General study findings and limits: Relative to the roughly 690-donor mean, N-insertions were reportedly fewer in an Asian-associated ancestry cluster in a later analysis. It was reported that the classifier diagnosed cytomegalovirus status with high specificity and sensitivity in both the original and validation cohorts.

This receptor was obtained from a human donor in good health. The chain joins TRBV6-5 to TRBJ2-3; 8 nucleotides align to TRBD1. The sample consisted of PBMCs. The CDR3 sequence is CASTDRGRTDTQYF. For the CDR3, the DNA is TGTGCCAGCACCGACAGGGGCCGCACAGATACGCAGTATTTT.